The source of this T cell receptor (beta chain) is a study of PD-1 blockade in mismatch repair-deficient tumors. Overall study context: All were previously treated, progressing patients with about twelve mismatch repair-deficient cancer types.

TCRdb's copy holds only in-frame clones and misses some; the assay was immunoSEQ multiplex PCR. The data hold about 84,000 clones, with roughly 80% observed a single time. Mismatch repair deficiency was confirmed in all patients, by PCR or immunohistochemistry. CDR1 and CDR2 (germline): SEHNR, FQNEAQ (reference sequence). The CDR3 spans 19 residues. Deletions cut 2 bases from V and 5 bases from J, with 28 bases between. This clone was detected a few times. The chain uses TRBV7-9 and TRBJ2-7; tentatively, D is TRBD2 (6 bases). The starting material was peripheral blood, obtained 12 weeks after starting pembrolizumab. The TCR was taken from an adult with mismatch repair-deficient cancer. CDR3 sequence (DNA): TGTGCCAGCAGCTTACTCCCCATACGGGAGTTCTTACTTTTCCACGAGCAGTACTTC. It encodes CASSLLPIREFLLFHEQYF.